Below are 29 T cell receptor beta chains sequenced from a single sample in a study of spatial heterogeneity in lung cancer. Study results and caveats: Tumor mutation count correlated with how many alpha and beta TCRs expanded intratumorally.

No antigens are known for them. Noted time point: sample taken at primary tumor resection. TCRdb re-analysed the 5' RACE reads in MiXCR, keeping a single row per CDR3 protein. The repertoire holds about 3,300 distinct CDR3 sequences, around 3.3% seen once, with approximately 15% in the top ten. Material: lung tumor tissue, obtained at surgery. Source of these receptors: a male donor with early-stage non-small cell lung cancer.

This clonotype is medium-sized in the sample. The chain couples TRBV7-8 to TRBJ1-1; D remains ambiguous. This CDR3 has 14 residues. Germline CDR1 SGHVS, CDR2 FQNEAQ. The V end lost 1 base, the J end lost 3 bases, and 9 bases lay between the germline ends. DNA for the CDR3: TGTGCCAGCAGCTTAGACGTTTCATACACTGAAGCTTTCTTT. Amino acids: CASSLDVSYTEAFF. Complete variable domain (other parts from reference TRBV7-8 and TRBJ1-1): GAGVSQSPRYKVAKRGQDVALRCDPISGHVSLFWYQQALGQGPEFLTYFQNEAQLDKSGLPSDRFFAERPEGSVSTLKIQRTQQEDSAVYLCASSLDVSYTEAFFGQGTRLTVV.

The table lists this clonotype with a few counts. V is TRBV19 and J is TRBJ1-2; 8 positions match TRBD1. The CDR3 is 15 amino acids. V lost 5 bases to trimming and J lost 4 bases; unmatched junction nucleotides: 9. Germline V gene sequence: CDR1 LNHDA, CDR2 SQIVND (reference sequence). The CDR3 DNA follows: TGTGCCAGTAGTGCGTGGACAGGGAACACCTATGGCTACACCTTC. Amino acid sequence: CASSAWTGNTYGYTF. Drawing the rest from reference TRBV19 and TRBJ1-2, the complete variable domain is DGGITQSPKYLFRKEGQNVTLSCEQNLNHDAMYWYRQDPGQGLRLIYYSQIVNDFQKGDIAEGYSVSREKKESFPLTVTSAQKNPTAFYLCASSAWTGNTYGYTFGSGTRLTVV.

This clonotype is termed hyperexpanded (1% or more). V is TRBV11-2 and J is TRBJ2-1; weak D call: TRBD2 (7 bases). Trimming left V 1 base short and J 6 bases short, with 13 bases between. CDR3 length equals 15 residues. Germline assignment: CDR1 SGHAT and CDR2 FQNNGV. This chain's CDR3 is CASSLGGGVGNEQFF. In DNA, the CDR3 is TGTGCCAGCAGCTTAGGGGGGGGCGTGGGCAATGAGCAGTTCTTC.

Relative to its sample, this clonotype is medium-sized. V usage is TRBV28 and J usage is TRBJ1-5; D might be TRBD1 (5 bases). Germline loops: CDR1 MDHEN, CDR2 SYDVKM. V dropped 5 bases and J dropped 7 bases, with 12 bases sitting between them. This CDR3 contains 13 residues. In DNA form, the CDR3 reads TGTGCCAGCAGTACAGGACTTGAACAGCCCCAGCATTTT. Its protein is CASSTGLEQPQHF.

By share, this clonotype counts as medium-sized. The chain combines TRBV20-1 with TRBJ2-7; D is possibly TRBD1 (6 bases). The germline V gene encodes CDR1 DFQATT and CDR2 SNEGSKA (reference sequence). The V and J ends lost 0 bases and 8 bases respectively, with 17 bases between them. The CDR3 length is 14 residues. The CDR3, as DNA: TGCAGTGCTAGAGACGACAGGACCTCAGGCCAGCAGTACGTC. Translation: CSARDDRTSGQQYV.

Relative to its sample, this clonotype is medium-sized. A read error may account for a junction end that differs from germline. The V gene is TRBV7-9, the J gene TRBJ2-7; 8 positions match TRBD2. This CDR3 has 12 amino acids. Germline V gene sequence: CDR1 SEHNR, CDR2 FQNEAQ (reference sequence). The CDR3 spells CASSWSSGAPLF. CDR3 DNA: TGTGCCAGCAGCTGGAGTAGCGGGGCGCCGCTCTTC.

This clonotype is medium-sized in the sample. J is TRBJ2-1 and V is TRBV15; D is possibly TRBD1 or TRBD2 (5 bases each). Trimming took off 3 bases at V and 5 bases at J, with 17 bases between the two ends. The CDR3 spans 16 residues. Germline V gene data show CDR1 as LNHNV and CDR2 as YYDKDF (reference sequence). DNA for the CDR3: TGTGCCACCAGCAGCGGACGGTTCGTGGGGGACAATGAGCAGTTCTTC. This translates into CATSSGRFVGDNEQFF.

This clonotype has just a few counts. The gene calls are TRBV3-1 and TRBJ1-4, with D possibly being TRBD1 (6 bases). Per germline, CDR1 LGHDT and CDR2 YNNKEL (reference sequence). CDR3 size: 13 residues. Trimming pared 5 bases from V and 8 bases from J, leaving 12 bases between. The CDR3 is CASSDRIGEKLFF. DNA of the CDR3: TGTGCCAGCAGCGACAGGATAGGAGAAAAACTGTTTTTT.

By share, this clonotype counts as medium-sized. This chain joins TRBV27 and TRBJ2-7; D remains unclear. V was shortened by 6 bases and J by 3 bases, with 18 bases between the two germline ends. Germline loops: CDR1 MNHEY, CDR2 SMNVEV (reference sequence). The length of the CDR3 is 15 residues. The CDR3: CASRPGPKAFYEQYF. In DNA form, the CDR3 reads TGTGCCAGCAGACCTGGACCCAAGGCCTTCTACGAGCAGTACTTC.

This clonotype has ten or more counts. This chain joins TRBV7-8 and TRBJ1-2; unclear D gene. The CDR3 sequence is 13 residues long. Trimming pared 3 bases from V and 6 bases from J, leaving 11 bases between. Germline lookup yields CDR1 SGHVS and CDR2 FQNEAQ. CDR3 bases: TGTGCCAGCAGCTTGGCAGGTTGGAATGGCTACACCTTC. As protein: CASSLAGWNGYTF.

Judged by abundance, this clonotype is medium-sized. The chain uses TRBV18 and TRBJ1-3, with 9 bases identical to TRBD1. V dropped 7 bases and J dropped 0; count of bases not matched to a gene: 1. The CDR3 totals 14 residues. Germline CDR1 KGHSH, CDR2 LQKENI. Here the CDR3 reads CASWDRASGNTIYF. The CDR3 bases are TGTGCCAGCTGGGACAGGGCCTCTGGAAACACCATATATTTT. Drawing the rest from reference TRBV18 and TRBJ1-3, the complete variable domain is NAGVMQNPRHLVRRRGQEARLRCSPMKGHSHVYWYRQLPEEGLKFMVYLQKENIIDESGMPKERFSAEFPKEGPSILRIQQVVRGDSAAYFCASWDRASGNTIYFGEGSWLTVV.

This clonotype qualifies as medium-sized. The chain couples TRBV7-2 to TRBJ2-2; D might be TRBD2 (5 bases). Looked up from germline, CDR1 is SGHTA and CDR2 is FQGNSA. This CDR3 comprises 14 residues. V lost 1 base to trimming and J lost 6 bases, with 9 bases between them. For the CDR3, the DNA is TGTGCCAGCAGCTTAGGCCTAGCTGCCGGGGAGCTGTTTTTT. As protein: CASSLGLAAGELFF.

This clonotype is labeled medium-sized. This sequence joins TRBV7-2 and TRBJ2-7, with 7 nucleotides matching TRBD1. Losses at the gene ends were 3 bases for V and 4 bases for J; bases not matched to a gene: 9. The germline gives CDR1 SGHTA, CDR2 FQGNSA. This CDR3 has 15 amino acids. CDR3 nucleotides: TGTGCCAGCAGCTTCCGGACAGGACTTCGATACGAGCAGTACTTC. Translating gives CASSFRTGLRYEQYF.

The sample holds a few counts of this clonotype. The CDR3 region is CSVDLLAGGPRETQYF. As DNA, the CDR3 is TGCAGCGTTGATTTGCTAGCGGGGGGGCCTCGAGAGACCCAGTACTTC. This chain uses TRBV29-1 with TRBJ2-5; 12 bases align to TRBD2. CDR3 length equals 16 residues. The germline V gene encodes CDR1 SQVTM and CDR2 ANQGSEA. V was clipped by 3 bases and J by 4 bases; unmatched bases: 9.

This clonotype was counted at least ten times. V usage is TRBV20-1 and J usage is TRBJ2-2; 11 bases line up with TRBD2. The CDR3 has 15 residues. From germline, CDR1 is DFQATT and CDR2 SNEGSKA (reference sequence). Germline trimming cut 2 bases from V and 1 base from J; bases unmatched to any gene: 0. For the CDR3, the DNA is TGCAGTGCTAGACTAGCGGGGGGGAACACCGGGGAGCTGTTTTTT. Its translation is CSARLAGGNTGELFF.

This clonotype counts as medium-sized. CDR3 sequence: CASSIGDGGSTDTQYF. The CDR3 DNA follows: TGTGCCAGTAGTATAGGGGACGGGGGAAGCACAGATACGCAGTATTTT. The V and J genes are TRBV19 and TRBJ2-3, with a possible D match to TRBD2 (6 bases). Germline V gene sequence: CDR1 LNHDA, CDR2 SQIVND (reference sequence). With 1 base removed from V and 0 bases from J, the gap between germline ends came to 11 bases. This CDR3 comprises 16 residues.

Judged by abundance, this clonotype is medium-sized. V usage is TRBV19 and J usage is TRBJ2-1, with D possibly TRBD2 on 5 matching bases. Germline loops: CDR1 LNHDA, CDR2 SQIVND (reference sequence). The CDR3 is 18 residues long. Trimming cost V 4 bases and J 7 bases, with 26 bases left between them. CDR3 DNA: TGTGCCAGTAGTACCCCCTTTCCCGGGGAGCCCTTTTCGAATGAGCAGTTCTTC. This sequence encodes CASSTPFPGEPFSNEQFF.

This clonotype has only a few counts. In nucleotides, the CDR3 is TGTGCCAGCAGCCAAGCCGTCGGCGCCCAAGAGACCCAGTACTTC. It translates to CASSQAVGAQETQYF. The chain links TRBV14 to TRBJ2-5; no definite D call. The CDR3 spans 15 residues. Deletions cut 1 base from V and 1 base from J, with 10 bases between. From germline, CDR1 is SGHDN and CDR2 FVKESK.

Sample share makes this clonotype medium-sized. CDR3 DNA sequence: TGCGCCAGCAGCTTGGACGGGGCGGGAAATTCACCCCTCCACTTT. This codes for CASSLDGAGNSPLHF. The chain joins TRBV5-1 to TRBJ1-6; D may be TRBD1 (5 bases). Germline CDR1 and CDR2: SGHRS and YFSETQ. Trimming cost V 0 bases and J 7 bases, with 11 bases left between them. The length of the CDR3 is 15 residues.

This clonotype is medium-sized (0.01 to 0.1%) within its sample. V gene TRBV7-2 combines with J gene TRBJ2-2; D is possibly TRBD1 or TRBD2 (5 bases each). The CDR3 loop spans 15 amino acids. Between the trimmed V and J ends, which lost 5 bases and 4 bases, there was a span of 14 bases. Germline V gene lookup returns CDR1 SGHTA and CDR2 FQGNSA. In DNA, the CDR3 is TGTGCCAGCAGCAAGACCCCCGGGACCACCGGGGAGCTGTTTTTT. Translating it yields CASSKTPGTTGELFF.

This clonotype was seen many times. The chain is built from TRBV6-5 and TRBJ1-2; TRBD1 aligns across 7 bases. The germline CDR1 and CDR2 sequences are MNHEY and SVGAGI. The CDR3 extends over 15 amino acids. J lost 3 bases, V lost 6 bases, and 10 bases had no gene match. Here the CDR3 reads CASRRGGYEDYGYTF. The CDR3 nucleotides read TGTGCCAGCAGACGAGGGGGCTACGAGGACTATGGCTACACCTTC.

This clonotype is labeled medium-sized (0.01 to 0.1%). The chain combines TRBV6-2 or TRBV6-3 with TRBJ1-2; D is perhaps TRBD1 (6 bases). The CDR3 consists of 13 residues. The ends were cut back, 5 bases at V and 8 bases at J, with 15 bases in the middle. Germline V CDR1 and CDR2: MNHEY, SVGEGT. The CDR3 sequence is CASSNPNRDGYTF. The CDR3 DNA reads as TGTGCCAGCAGTAACCCCAACAGGGACGGCTACACCTTC.

Judged by abundance, this clonotype is medium-sized. V usage is TRBV5-4 and J usage is TRBJ2-7; D not certain. The germline V and J ends were trimmed by 7 bases and 6 bases, with 11 bases remaining between them. This CDR3 has 11 residues. Germline V gene sequence: CDR1 SGHNT, CDR2 YYREEE (reference sequence). This CDR3 is CASGLGLEQYF. The CDR3, as DNA: TGTGCCAGCGGCCTAGGTCTCGAGCAGTACTTC.

This clonotype is large. The CDR3 nucleotides read TGTGCCAGCAGCTTCTCTGACAGGGAACAATCAGATACGCAGTATTTT. This encodes CASSFSDREQSDTQYF. V and J are TRBV11-3 and TRBJ2-3; 7 bases align to TRBD1. CDR3 length: 16 amino acids. The V gene end was trimmed by 3 bases and the J gene end by 4 bases; junction bases not matched to a gene: 10. Germline CDR1 SGHNT, CDR2 YENEEA. The full variable domain, in which reference TRBV11-3 and TRBJ2-3 provide the parts outside the CDR3, is EAGVVQSPRYKIIEKKQPVAFWCNPISGHNTLYWYLQNLGQGPELLIRYENEEAVDDSQLPKDRFSAERLKGVDSTLKIQPAELGDSAVYLCASSFSDREQSDTQYFGPGTRLTVL.

In this sample, this clonotype is medium-sized. The rearrangement joins TRBV12-3 or TRBV12-4 to TRBJ1-2; 8 bases are a match to TRBD1. The CDR3 extends over 14 amino acids. The junction had 1 base not matched to a gene; V was cut back by 2 bases and J by 2 bases. For the CDR3, the DNA is TGTGCCAGCAGTTTACAGGGGGCGAACTATGGCTACACCTTC. Translation gives CASSLQGANYGYTF.

This clonotype was picked up many times. The chain couples TRBV28 to TRBJ2-3, with 11 nucleotides matching TRBD2. CDR1 is MDHEN, CDR2 SYDVKM, per germline. The CDR3 runs 18 residues. V shed 2 bases and J 4 bases; nucleotides not matched to a gene: 11. The chain's CDR3 is CASSLVGFSSGGSDTQYF. The CDR3 DNA reads TGTGCCAGCAGTTTAGTCGGATTCTCTAGCGGGGGGTCAGATACGCAGTATTTT. Drawing the rest from reference TRBV28 and TRBJ2-3, the complete variable domain is DVKVTQSSRYLVKRTGEKVFLECVQDMDHENMFWYRQDPGLGLRLIYFSYDVKMKEKGDIPEGYSVSREKKERFSLILESASTNQTSMYLCASSLVGFSSGGSDTQYFGPGTRLTVL.

In this sample, this clonotype turned up many times. The chain combines TRBV10-2 with TRBJ2-2; perhaps TRBD2 as D (5 bases). The V and J ends lost 7 bases and 3 bases respectively, with 12 bases between them. Germline V lookup: CDR1 WSHSY, CDR2 SAAADI. This CDR3 region has 14 residues. The CDR3 nucleotides are TGCGCCAGCATGCGGGTGTCGGACACCGGGGAGCTGTTTTTT. Translation: CASMRVSDTGELFF.

This clonotype is medium-sized. V gene TRBV7-2 combines with J gene TRBJ1-6; 11 nucleotides agree with TRBD1. The V and J ends lost 5 bases and 7 bases, in that order; junction bases with no gene match: 4. Germline-derived CDR1 and CDR2 are SGHTA and FQGNSA. The CDR3 spans 15 residues. The DNA of the CDR3 is TGTGCCAGCAGCCCGCGGACAGGGGGCAATTCACCCCTCCACTTT. Translation: CASSPRTGGNSPLHF.

By sample fraction, this clonotype is medium-sized. The chain uses TRBV20-1 and TRBJ1-5; 7 bases align to TRBD1. The CDR3 length is 15 residues. Germline-derived CDR1 and CDR2 are DFQATT and SNEGSKA (reference sequence). V dropped 2 bases and J dropped 2; count of bases not matched to a gene: 6. In nucleotides, the CDR3 is TGCAGTGCTAGACGCGGCACAGGGGGCAATCAGCCCCAGCATTTT. Amino acids: CSARRGTGGNQPQHF.